This TCR beta chain was captured in a study of blood T cell repertoires in COVID-19. In the source study's methods: Cell counts per sample came from amplifying reference gene primers. The repertoire was sequenced with immunoSEQ multiplex PCR; TCRdb's copy has only in-frame clones and lacks some. V and J calls plus clone size are reproduced from that table; the DNA served to infer D and trimming. This table holds 85,000 to 100,000 clones, approximately 90% found once. CDR1 and CDR2 from the germline V gene are SEHNR and FQNEAQ (reference sequence). V lost 8 bases to trimming and J lost 1 base; unmatched junction nucleotides: 6. This CDR3 region has 14 residues.

The source is a man aged 55 to 70 with acute or convalescent COVID-19. Sample: peripheral blood. The rearrangement uses TRBV7-9 and TRBJ1-1; 8 bases match TRBD1. Here the CDR3 DNA reads TGTGCCAGCCGATCGACAGGGGCGAACACTGAAGCTTTCTTT. Translation gives CASRSTGANTEAFF.